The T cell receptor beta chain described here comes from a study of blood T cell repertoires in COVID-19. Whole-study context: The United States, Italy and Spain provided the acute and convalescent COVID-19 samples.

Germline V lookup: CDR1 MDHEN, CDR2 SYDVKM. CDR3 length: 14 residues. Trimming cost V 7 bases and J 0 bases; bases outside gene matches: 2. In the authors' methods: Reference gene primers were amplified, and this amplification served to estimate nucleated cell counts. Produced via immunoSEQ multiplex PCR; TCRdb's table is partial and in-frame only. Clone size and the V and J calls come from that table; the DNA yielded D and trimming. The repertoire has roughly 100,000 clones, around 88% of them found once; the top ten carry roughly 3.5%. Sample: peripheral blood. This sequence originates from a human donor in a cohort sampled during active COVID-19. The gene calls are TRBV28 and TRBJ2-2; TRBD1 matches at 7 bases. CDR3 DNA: TGTGCCAGCACTGGGACAGCGAACACCGGGGAGCTGTTTTTT. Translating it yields CASTGTANTGELFF.